The rows below give T cell receptor beta chains drawn from one sample of a study of T cells in Graves' hyperthyroidism and ophthalmopathy. TCRdb redid the calling of the multiplex PCR reads with MiXCR, one entry per CDR3 protein. Seen here are nearly 600,000 distinct CDR3 sequences, 11% to 15% observed once, and the top ten hold more than 6%. Sequenced input: blood. Every receptor here comes from a woman aged 18-29 years with Graves' ophthalmopathy. Each CDR3 is given with its conserved first and last residue. A D gene is named only where the DNA matches it firmly. Clone size is given for some rows only: seen once, a few or many times, or a class if the clone is expanded.

d_call: -
clone_size: -
v_call: TRBV29-1
j_call: TRBJ2-5
cdr3_nt: -
cdr3_aa: CSVVSLDIGIKETQYF

d_call: TRBD2
clone_size: -
v_call: TRBV9
j_call: TRBJ2-1
cdr3_nt: TGTGCCAGCAGCGTAGCTGTGAGCGGGGGGGTCGGTGAGCAGTTCTTC
cdr3_aa: CASSVAVSGGVGEQFF

d_call: -
clone_size: -
v_call: TRBV27
j_call: TRBJ1-6
cdr3_nt: TGTGCCAGCAGTTTACTCGACAGAAATAATTCACCCCTCCACTTT
cdr3_aa: CASSLLDRNNSPLHF

d_call: TRBD1
clone_size: few
v_call: TRBV3-1
j_call: TRBJ1-1
cdr3_nt: TGTGCCAGCAGCCCCCAGTTCCAGGGGGACACTGAAGCTTTCTTT
cdr3_aa: CASSPQFQGDTEAFF

d_call: -
clone_size: many
v_call: TRBV10-3
j_call: TRBJ2-7
cdr3_nt: TGTGCCATCAGAAACCGGGACTCTCTCTACGAGCAGTACTTC
cdr3_aa: CAIRNRDSLYEQYF

d_call: TRBD1
clone_size: -
v_call: TRBV19
j_call: TRBJ1-5
cdr3_nt: TGTGCCAGTAGCACCTGGACAGGGACCGATCAGCCCCAGCATTTT
cdr3_aa: CASSTWTGTDQPQHF

d_call: -
clone_size: many
v_call: TRBV18
j_call: TRBJ1-4
cdr3_nt: TGTGCCAGCTCGGACGCAACTAATGAAAAACTGTTTTTT
cdr3_aa: CASSDATNEKLFF

d_call: -
clone_size: many
v_call: TRBV20-1
j_call: TRBJ2-5
cdr3_nt: TGCAGTGCGCAAGGGGAGACCCAGTACTTC
cdr3_aa: CSAQGETQYF

d_call: -
clone_size: many
v_call: TRBV6-1
j_call: TRBJ2-5
cdr3_nt: TGTGCCAGCAGCCTGGCCCGAACGGAGTACTTC
cdr3_aa: CASSLARTEYF

d_call: -
clone_size: -
v_call: TRBV3-1
j_call: TRBJ2-5
cdr3_nt: TGTGCCAGCCGGACGCCGGGGGAGACCCAGTACTTC
cdr3_aa: CASRTPGETQYF

d_call: TRBD2
clone_size: many
v_call: TRBV28
j_call: TRBJ2-4
cdr3_nt: TGTGCCAGCAGTACTTCCGGGACTAGCGGGAGAGCCATTCAGTACTTC
cdr3_aa: CASSTSGTSGRAIQYF

d_call: -
clone_size: -
v_call: TRBV4-2
j_call: TRBJ2-2
cdr3_nt: TGTGCCAGCAGCCCGTTAAAGGGGGGCACCGGGGAGCTGTTTTTT
cdr3_aa: CASSPLKGGTGELFF

d_call: TRBD2
clone_size: -
v_call: TRBV6-1
j_call: TRBJ2-1
cdr3_nt: TGTGCCACCAGTGACCCGACTAGCGGGAGGGCCAATGAGCAGTTCTTC
cdr3_aa: CATSDPTSGRANEQFF

d_call: TRBD2
clone_size: many
v_call: TRBV12-3/TRBV12-4
j_call: TRBJ2-5
cdr3_nt: TGTGCCAGCAGTTTTGGCGGTTGGCGGGGGGACCAGTACTTC
cdr3_aa: CASSFGGWRGDQYF

d_call: TRBD2
clone_size: many
v_call: TRBV11-2
j_call: TRBJ2-1
cdr3_nt: TGTGCCAGCAGACCCCCCGGGGGACTAGTCTGGGAGCAGTTCTTC
cdr3_aa: CASRPPGGLVWEQFF

d_call: TRBD1
clone_size: few
v_call: TRBV5-5
j_call: TRBJ2-4
cdr3_nt: TGTGCCAGCAGCTGGGACAGAAACATTCAGTACTTC
cdr3_aa: CASSWDRNIQYF

d_call: -
clone_size: many
v_call: TRBV7-3
j_call: TRBJ1-1
cdr3_nt: TGTGCCAGCAGCGCGGACCTGAACACTGAAGCTTTCTTT
cdr3_aa: CASSADLNTEAFF

d_call: TRBD2
clone_size: many
v_call: TRBV28
j_call: TRBJ2-4
cdr3_nt: TGTGCCAGCAGCGGGAGGGCCAAAAACATTCAGTACTTC
cdr3_aa: CASSGRAKNIQYF

d_call: TRBD2
clone_size: -
v_call: TRBV14
j_call: TRBJ2-7
cdr3_nt: TGTGCCAGCAGCCAAGAGTACGGCACCTCAAGCGGGAGAGGGTACGAGCAGTACTTC
cdr3_aa: CASSQEYGTSSGRGYEQYF

d_call: -
clone_size: many
v_call: TRBV12-3/TRBV12-4
j_call: TRBJ2-2
cdr3_nt: TGTGCCAGCAGCCCGGGTACCAACACCGGGGAGCTGTTTTTT
cdr3_aa: CASSPGTNTGELFF

d_call: -
clone_size: -
v_call: TRBV24-1
j_call: TRBJ2-1
cdr3_nt: TGTGCCACCGGGAGCTCCTATAGCTCCTACAATGAGCAGTTCTTC
cdr3_aa: CATGSSYSSYNEQFF

d_call: TRBD1
clone_size: -
v_call: TRBV3-1
j_call: TRBJ1-2
cdr3_nt: TGTGCCAGCAGCTGGGACAGGGGAAAGTTCTATGGCTACACCTTC
cdr3_aa: CASSWDRGKFYGYTF

d_call: TRBD1
clone_size: -
v_call: TRBV2
j_call: TRBJ1-3
cdr3_nt: TGTGCCAGCGGAACCAGACAGGGAGGAAACACCATATATTTT
cdr3_aa: CASGTRQGGNTIYF

d_call: TRBD1
clone_size: many
v_call: TRBV2
j_call: TRBJ2-7
cdr3_nt: TGTGCCAGCAGGATGGGACAGGACCCCTCCTACGAGCAGTACTTC
cdr3_aa: CASRMGQDPSYEQYF

d_call: -
clone_size: many
v_call: TRBV2
j_call: TRBJ2-3
cdr3_nt: TGTGCCAGCAGTGGCGACAGTAGGTCAGATACGCAGTATTTT
cdr3_aa: CASSGDSRSDTQYF

d_call: TRBD2
clone_size: many
v_call: TRBV5-1
j_call: TRBJ2-7
cdr3_nt: TGCGCCAGCAGCTTGGCAGCGGGAGGACGCTACGAGCAGTACTTC
cdr3_aa: CASSLAAGGRYEQYF

d_call: TRBD2
clone_size: many
v_call: TRBV11-2
j_call: TRBJ2-1
cdr3_nt: TGTGCCAGCAGCTGGGGACGGGAGGTCCCGGGTGAGCAGTTCTTC
cdr3_aa: CASSWGREVPGEQFF

d_call: TRBD1
clone_size: few
v_call: TRBV4-1
j_call: TRBJ1-5
cdr3_nt: TGCGCCAGCAGCCAAGATCCGGCCAGGGGGTTCAATCAGCCCCAGCATTTT
cdr3_aa: CASSQDPARGFNQPQHF

d_call: TRBD2
clone_size: -
v_call: TRBV10-3
j_call: TRBJ2-5
cdr3_nt: TGTGCCATCAGTGAGTCCGCACTAGCGGGAGGCCTAGAGACCCAGTACTTC
cdr3_aa: CAISESALAGGLETQYF

d_call: -
clone_size: many
v_call: TRBV7-8
j_call: TRBJ1-2
cdr3_nt: TGTGCCAGCAGCTTAGTCGTCCAACTTAACTATGGCTACACCTTC
cdr3_aa: CASSLVVQLNYGYTF

d_call: -
clone_size: many
v_call: TRBV14
j_call: TRBJ2-7
cdr3_nt: TGTGCCAGCAGCCGGGGACGTGGGGACTACGAGCAGTACTTC
cdr3_aa: CASSRGRGDYEQYF

d_call: -
clone_size: many
v_call: TRBV28
j_call: TRBJ2-3
cdr3_nt: TGTGCCAGCAGTCTAGTTGCAGATACGCAGTATTTT
cdr3_aa: CASSLVADTQYF

d_call: -
clone_size: many
v_call: TRBV19
j_call: TRBJ1-2
cdr3_nt: TGTGCCAGTAGTCCTCGACTGGGGAACTATGGCTACACCTTC
cdr3_aa: CASSPRLGNYGYTF

d_call: -
clone_size: many
v_call: TRBV28
j_call: TRBJ1-5
cdr3_nt: TGTGCCAGCGTCGACTTGGGGCCCCAGCATTTT
cdr3_aa: CASVDLGPQHF

d_call: TRBD2
clone_size: many
v_call: TRBV11-2
j_call: TRBJ2-1
cdr3_nt: TGTGCCAGCAGCCTCGGGACTAGCGGGAGGGCCGAGCAGTTCTTC
cdr3_aa: CASSLGTSGRAEQFF

d_call: -
clone_size: many
v_call: TRBV12-3/TRBV12-4
j_call: TRBJ1-1
cdr3_nt: TGTGCCAGCAGTTTAGGGGGGAACACTGAAGCTTTCTTT
cdr3_aa: CASSLGGNTEAFF

d_call: TRBD2
clone_size: -
v_call: TRBV5-1
j_call: TRBJ2-7
cdr3_nt: TGCGCCAGCAGCTTAGACAGCGGGGGGTTAAAGCAGTACTTC
cdr3_aa: CASSLDSGGLKQYF

d_call: TRBD1
clone_size: many
v_call: TRBV27
j_call: TRBJ1-5
cdr3_nt: TGTGCCAGCAGTCCAGGGACAGCAGGAGGTCAGCCCCAGCATTTT
cdr3_aa: CASSPGTAGGQPQHF

d_call: TRBD2
clone_size: many
v_call: TRBV28
j_call: TRBJ2-7
cdr3_nt: TGTGCCAGCAAAGGACTAGCGGGAGCCTCCTACGAGCAGTACTTC
cdr3_aa: CASKGLAGASYEQYF

d_call: -
clone_size: many
v_call: TRBV24-1
j_call: TRBJ2-1
cdr3_nt: TGTGCCACCAGTTTAGCGGAGCACTCCTACAATGAGCAGTTCTTC
cdr3_aa: CATSLAEHSYNEQFF

d_call: -
clone_size: -
v_call: TRBV19
j_call: TRBJ2-7
cdr3_nt: TGTGCCAGTAGTAGAAACCGGGACGGAGTCTACGAGCAGTACTTC
cdr3_aa: CASSRNRDGVYEQYF

d_call: -
clone_size: few
v_call: TRBV4-1
j_call: TRBJ1-5
cdr3_nt: TGCGCCAGCAGCCAAGAGACTAGGGGTTATCAGCCCCAGCATTTT
cdr3_aa: CASSQETRGYQPQHF

d_call: -
clone_size: -
v_call: TRBV20-1
j_call: TRBJ2-3
cdr3_nt: TGCAGTGCTAGAGAGCCTAGCGGCACAGATACGCAGTATTTT
cdr3_aa: CSAREPSGTDTQYF

d_call: TRBD2
clone_size: -
v_call: TRBV28
j_call: TRBJ2-3
cdr3_nt: TGTGCCAGCAGTTTTATAGCGGGGGATAGCACAGATACGCAGTATTTT
cdr3_aa: CASSFIAGDSTDTQYF

d_call: TRBD1
clone_size: many
v_call: TRBV27
j_call: TRBJ1-5
cdr3_nt: TGTGCCAGCAGTCGGGATACAGGGGACAGCAATCAGCCCCAGCATTTT
cdr3_aa: CASSRDTGDSNQPQHF

d_call: TRBD1
clone_size: -
v_call: TRBV29-1
j_call: TRBJ1-4
cdr3_nt: TGCAGCGTTGAAGACTCGGACAGGGATGAAAAACTGTTTTTT
cdr3_aa: CSVEDSDRDEKLFF

d_call: TRBD1
clone_size: many
v_call: TRBV7-9
j_call: TRBJ1-1
cdr3_nt: TGTGCCAGCAGCCTTCAGGGGGGCGCGGATACTGAAGCTTTCTTT
cdr3_aa: CASSLQGGADTEAFF

d_call: -
clone_size: once
v_call: TRBV3-1
j_call: TRBJ2-7
cdr3_nt: TGTGCCAGCAGCCAAGAACAGGACTCCTACGAGCAGTACTTC
cdr3_aa: CASSQEQDSYEQYF